The 14 T cell receptor beta chains below all came from one sample that was sequenced in a study of T-cell reconstitution after alpha-beta-depleted transplantation in children. Unique molecular identifiers were used to barcode this TCRbeta library. TCRdb reprocessed the PCR reads via MiXCR and lists one record per CDR3 protein. The repertoire holds more than 200,000 distinct CDR3 sequences, with about 24% as singletons. The sequences come from PBMCs, mostly from graft donor cells, collected 360 days after TCRalphabeta/CD19-depleted stem cell transplant. Every receptor here comes from a female patient aged 2-10 years who had a stem cell transplant for congenital amegakaryocytic thrombocytopenia, so the T cells may come from the graft donor.

This clonotype was seen a few times. The genes are TRBV6-2 or TRBV6-3 and TRBJ2-1; D perhaps matches TRBD1 (5 bases). The CDR3 length is 16 residues. V shed 5 bases and J shed 5 bases, with 19 bases lying between them. Germline V CDR1 and CDR2: MNHEY, SVGEGT. The CDR3 coding sequence is TGTGCCAGCAGTCTCAATGGGGCAGTTATCAACAATGAGCAGTTCTTC. Its protein product is CASSLNGAVINNEQFF.

The rearrangement links TRBV2 to TRBJ2-7; D gene ambiguous. V gave up 3 bases and J gave up 3 bases, with 12 bases separating them. The CDR3 loop spans 14 amino acids. Germline V gene lookup returns CDR1 SNHLY and CDR2 FYNNEI. CDR3 sequence (DNA): TGTGCCAGCAGTGAGTGGCAGGCCAGCTACGAGCAGTACTTC. Translating it yields CASSEWQASYEQYF. Filled out from reference TRBV2 and TRBJ2-7, the complete variable domain reads EPEVTQTPSHQVTQMGQEVILRCVPISNHLYFYWYRQILGQKVEFLVSFYNNEISEKSEIFDDQFSVERPDGSNFTLKIRSTKLEDSAMYFCASSEWQASYEQYFGPGTRLTVT.

This clonotype was seen a few times. V usage is TRBV20-1 and J usage is TRBJ2-7, with a weak D call TRBD1 (5 bases). Trimming pared 1 base from V and 5 bases from J, leaving 12 bases between. Germline V lookup: CDR1 DFQATT, CDR2 SNEGSKA (reference sequence). The CDR3 runs to 13 residues. The CDR3 region is CSARGRGAHEQYF. CDR3 DNA: TGCAGTGCTAGAGGTAGGGGTGCCCACGAGCAGTACTTC.

The CDR3 protein is CASSLAPFTEAFF. CDR3 DNA sequence: TGTGCCAGCAGCTTAGCGCCTTTCACTGAAGCTTTCTTT. The chain recombines TRBV7-3 with TRBJ1-1; D is unresolved. Germline V gene lookup returns CDR1 SGHTA and CDR2 FQGTGA. Trimming stripped 2 bases from V and 4 bases from J, with 8 bases between. This CDR3 contains 13 residues. The full variable domain, rest sourced from reference TRBV7-3 and TRBJ1-1, is GAGVSQTPSNKVTEKGKYVELRCDPISGHTALYWYRQSLGQGPEFLIYFQGTGAADDSGLPNDRFFAVRPEGSVSTLKIQRTERGDSAVYLCASSLAPFTEAFFGQGTRLTVV.

This clonotype has a count of ten or more. This chain connects TRBV4-1 to TRBJ2-3; 11 bases agree with TRBD2. Germline CDR1 and CDR2: MGHRA and YSYEKL. V shed 0 bases, J shed 6 bases, and the junction held 5 bases outside the gene matches. The CDR3 spans 16 residues. CDR3 residues: CASSQDRGLAVDTQYF. In DNA, the CDR3 is TGCGCCAGCAGCCAAGATCGGGGACTAGCGGTTGATACGCAGTATTTT.

This CDR3 is CATSEPGTAYYGYTF. In DNA, the CDR3 is TGTGCCACCAGTGAACCAGGGACAGCATACTATGGCTACACCTTC. The rearrangement joins TRBV24-1 to TRBJ1-2; 7 bases map to TRBD1. Germline values: CDR1 KGHDR, CDR2 SFDVKD. The V gene end was trimmed by 4 bases and the J gene end by 3 bases; junction bases not matched to a gene: 7. The CDR3 totals 15 residues.

The CDR3 protein is CASSLGSGGRGEQFF. DNA for the CDR3: TGTGCCAGCAGTTTGGGTAGCGGGGGGCGGGGTGAGCAGTTCTTC. The chain couples TRBV12-3 or TRBV12-4 to TRBJ2-1, with 10 bases matching TRBD2. With V trimmed by 3 bases and J by 9 bases, 8 bases remained unmatched. The CDR3 extends over 15 amino acids.

This clonotype was recorded a few times. The V and J genes are TRBV20-1 and TRBJ2-3, with TRBD2 as a possible D gene (5 bases). V lost 7 bases, J lost 1 base, and 12 bases lay in between. The germline V gene has CDR1 DFQATT and CDR2 SNEGSKA (reference sequence). The length of the CDR3 is 13 residues. The CDR3 region has the DNA TGCAGTGGAACTAGACGCCGCACAGATACGCAGTATTTT. The encoded protein is CSGTRRRTDTQYF.

This clonotype was picked up many times. This rearrangement joins TRBV12-3 or TRBV12-4 to TRBJ2-3; unclear D gene. V dropped 6 bases and J dropped 4 bases, with 17 bases sitting between them. The CDR3 has 15 amino acids. CDR3 nucleotides: TGTGCCAGCAGCGAGCCCAAACCTGGGGCAGATACGCAGTATTTT. As protein: CASSEPKPGADTQYF.

This clonotype has more than one count but fewer than ten. The gene calls are TRBV7-8 and TRBJ2-7, with D unresolved. The CDR3 consists of 15 residues. Trimming took off 1 base at V and 2 bases at J, with 12 bases between the two ends. The germline gives CDR1 SGHVS, CDR2 FQNEAQ. The CDR3 loop is CASSLEVAHTYEQYF. CDR3 bases: TGTGCCAGCAGCTTAGAAGTCGCACATACCTACGAGCAGTACTTC.

This chain joins TRBV12-3 or TRBV12-4 and TRBJ2-5; 14 bases fit TRBD2. Trimming at V came to 6 bases and at J to 5 bases, leaving 11 bases not matched to a gene. CDR3 length: 17 residues. The CDR3 nucleotides read TGTGCCAGCAGCCCCGGGGGACTAGCGGGGGCCCGGGAGACCCAGTACTTC. Its translation is CASSPGGLAGARETQYF.

The CDR3: CASSQDLTGGYGYTF. The DNA of the CDR3 is TGTGCCAGCAGCCAAGATCTGACAGGGGGCTATGGCTACACCTTC. The chain has TRBV3-1 and TRBJ1-2; 9 bases map to TRBD1. The CDR3 is made up of 15 amino acids. CDR1 is LGHDT, CDR2 YNNKEL, per germline (reference sequence). Germline trimming cut 0 bases from V and 4 bases from J; bases unmatched to any gene: 3.

This clonotype was seen many times. The rearrangement links TRBV12-3 or TRBV12-4 to TRBJ2-1; 8 bases match TRBD2. The trim removed 8 bases at V and 6 bases at J, leaving 9 bases unmatched. This CDR3 has 14 residues. CDR3 nucleotides: TGTGCCAGCCGCAGCGGGGGTGCGTCCAATGAGCAGTTCTTC. This gives the protein CASRSGGASNEQFF.

J is TRBJ2-3 and V is TRBV20-1, with TRBD1 as a possible D gene (6 bases). The germline V gene has CDR1 DFQATT and CDR2 SNEGSKA (reference sequence). Trimming left V 6 bases short and J 8 bases short, with 24 bases between. This CDR3 has 15 amino acids. CDR3 amino acids: CSAGGGAKLQTTQYF. The CDR3 coding sequence is TGCAGTGCAGGGGGTGGAGCTAAACTTCAGACTACGCAGTATTTT.